A single sample gave rise to the 11 T cell receptor beta chains below, sequenced in a study of blood T cell repertoires in COVID-19. Sequencing used immunoSEQ multiplex PCR; TCRdb keeps in-frame clones, though not all of them. This table holds more than 200,000 clones, less than 90% found once. The sample taken for sequencing was peripheral blood. Receptor source: a man aged 70-80 years with acute or convalescent COVID-19.

The CDR3 DNA sequence: TGTGCCAGCAGTGAAAGGCAGGAACCAAACACCATATATTTT. Translated: CASSERQEPNTIYF. The V and J genes are TRBV6-1 and TRBJ1-3; D gene uncertain. Germline CDR1 reads MNHNS; CDR2 reads SASEGT. The CDR3 sequence is 14 residues long. Trimming stripped 2 bases from V and 6 bases from J, with 11 bases between.

The V and J genes are TRBV27 and TRBJ1-1, with 12 bases fitting TRBD1. The length of the CDR3 is 16 residues. V was pared by 6 bases and J by 3 bases, with 8 bases of the junction left unmatched. CDR1 is MNHEY, CDR2 SMNVEV, per germline (reference sequence). CDR3 loop: CASRTGQGAFDTEAFF. The CDR3 DNA sequence: TGTGCCAGCAGGACGGGACAGGGGGCGTTTGACACTGAAGCTTTCTTT.

The CDR3 loop is CASSFYSADTQYF. CDR3 DNA sequence: TGCGCCAGCAGCTTCTATTCTGCAGATACGCAGTATTTT. The chain is built from TRBV5-1 and TRBJ2-3; D uncertain. This CDR3 region has 13 residues. CDR1 is SGHRS, CDR2 YFSETQ, per germline. Between the trimmed V and J ends, which lost 2 bases and 4 bases, there was a span of 8 bases.

The rearrangement links TRBV5-6 to TRBJ2-1, with TRBD2 matching 7 bases. This CDR3 contains 13 residues. Germline CDR1 is SGHDT and CDR2 is YYEEEE. V was pared by 3 bases and J by 5 bases, with 2 bases of the junction left unmatched. CDR3 sequence reads: CASSSGTNNEQFF. CDR3 coding DNA: TGTGCCAGCAGCTCCGGGACTAACAATGAGCAGTTCTTC. The full variable domain, with the rest looked up from reference TRBV5-6 and TRBJ2-1, is DAGVTQSPTHLIKTRGQQVTLRCSPKSGHDTVSWYQQALGQGPQFIFQYYEEEERQRGNFPDRFSGHQFPNYSSELNVNALLLGDSALYLCASSSGTNNEQFFGPGTRLTVL.

This rearrangement joins TRBV18 to TRBJ1-1; D unresolved. Trimming cost V 3 bases and J 7 bases, with 12 bases left between them. The CDR3 is 13 residues long. The germline gives CDR1 KGHSH, CDR2 LQKENI. CDR3 nucleotide sequence: TGTGCCAGCTCACCCCAGGTCGGGGTTGAAGCTTTCTTT. It specifies CASSPQVGVEAFF.

V usage is TRBV7-3 and J usage is TRBJ2-5; 7 bases fit TRBD1. V was clipped by 2 bases and J by 0 bases; unmatched bases: 3. Looked up from germline, CDR1 is SGHTA and CDR2 is FQGTGA. The CDR3 runs 15 residues. The CDR3 DNA reads as TGTGCCAGCAGCTTATGGGGACAGCACCAAGAGACCCAGTACTTC. Protein sequence: CASSLWGQHQETQYF.

The chain employs TRBV10-3 and TRBJ2-2; D may be TRBD2 (5 bases). The CDR3 extends over 15 amino acids. Between the trimmed V and J ends, which lost 7 bases and 4 bases, there was a span of 16 bases. Germline V lookup: CDR1 ENHRY, CDR2 SYGVKD. The CDR3 DNA follows: TGTGCCATCAATTCTTGGGAGAAGGGCACCGGGGAGCTGTTTTTT. Translating gives CAINSWEKGTGELFF.

The CDR3 sequence is CASSLRQNEQFF. In DNA form, the CDR3 reads TGTGCCAGCAGTCTCCGACAGAATGAGCAGTTCTTC. The rearrangement uses TRBV28 and TRBJ2-1; D perhaps matches TRBD1 (5 bases). Deletions cut 5 bases from V and 7 bases from J, with 9 bases between. Per the germline V gene, CDR1 is MDHEN and CDR2 is SYDVKM. The CDR3 is 12 amino acids.

This chain links TRBV5-1 with TRBJ2-1; the match to TRBD2 covers 7 bases. The V segment lost 3 bases and the J segment 3 bases; nucleotides outside the gene matches: 3. This CDR3 comprises 14 residues. Germline values: CDR1 SGHRS, CDR2 YFSETQ. The CDR3 nucleotides are TGCGCCAGCAGCTACCGGGACTACTACAATGAGCAGTTCTTC. Amino acids: CASSYRDYYNEQFF.

The chain carries TRBV27 and TRBJ1-1; the D is unclear. Trimming cost V 3 bases and J 7 bases, with 12 bases left between them. Germline V lookup: CDR1 MNHEY, CDR2 SMNVEV (reference sequence). The CDR3 covers 13 residues. The CDR3 DNA follows: TGTGCCAGCAGTTTGGGTTTCCGAGGTGAAGCTTTCTTT. It codes for CASSLGFRGEAFF.

This chain uses TRBV2 with TRBJ1-1; TRBD1 is a possible D gene (5 bases). The CDR3 length is 13 residues. The V gene's germline CDR1 is SNHLY and CDR2 FYNNEI. V gave up 5 bases and J gave up 1 base, with 8 bases separating them. CDR3 sequence: CASSTQGNTEAFF. The CDR3 DNA is TGTGCCAGCAGTACCCAGGGGAACACTGAAGCTTTCTTT.